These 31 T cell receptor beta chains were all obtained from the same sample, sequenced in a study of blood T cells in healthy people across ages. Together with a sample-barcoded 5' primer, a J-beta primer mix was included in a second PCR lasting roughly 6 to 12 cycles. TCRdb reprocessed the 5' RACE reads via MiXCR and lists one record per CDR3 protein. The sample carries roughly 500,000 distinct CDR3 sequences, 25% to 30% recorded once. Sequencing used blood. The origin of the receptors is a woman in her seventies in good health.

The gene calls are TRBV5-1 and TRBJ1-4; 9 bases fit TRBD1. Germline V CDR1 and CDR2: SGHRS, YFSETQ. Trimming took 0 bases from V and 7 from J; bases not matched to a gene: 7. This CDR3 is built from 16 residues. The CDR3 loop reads CASSLATGGIGEKLFF. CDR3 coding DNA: TGCGCCAGCAGCTTGGCCACAGGGGGCATAGGTGAAAAACTGTTTTTT.

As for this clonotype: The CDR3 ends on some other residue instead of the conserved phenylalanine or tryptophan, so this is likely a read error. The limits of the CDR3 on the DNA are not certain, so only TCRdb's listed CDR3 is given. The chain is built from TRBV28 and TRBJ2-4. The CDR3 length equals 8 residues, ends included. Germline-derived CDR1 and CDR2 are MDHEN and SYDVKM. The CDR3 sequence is CASSLRTL.

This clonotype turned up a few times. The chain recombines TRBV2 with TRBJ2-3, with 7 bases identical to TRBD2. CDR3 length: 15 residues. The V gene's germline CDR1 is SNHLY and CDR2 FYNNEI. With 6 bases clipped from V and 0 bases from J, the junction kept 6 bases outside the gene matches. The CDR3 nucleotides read TGTGCCAGCAGACGGGAGGCCGTGAGCACAGATACGCAGTATTTT. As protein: CASRREAVSTDTQYF. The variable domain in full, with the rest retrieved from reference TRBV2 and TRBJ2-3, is EPEVTQTPSHQVTQMGQEVILRCVPISNHLYFYWYRQILGQKVEFLVSFYNNEISEKSEIFDDQFSVERPDGSNFTLKIRSTKLEDSAMYFCASRREAVSTDTQYFGPGTRLTVL.

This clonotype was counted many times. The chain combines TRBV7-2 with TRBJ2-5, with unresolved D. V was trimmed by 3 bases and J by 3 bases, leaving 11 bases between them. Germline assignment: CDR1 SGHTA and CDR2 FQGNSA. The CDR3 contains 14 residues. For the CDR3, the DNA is TGTGCCAGCAGCTTCAAAGGGTTTGAAGAGACCCAGTACTTC. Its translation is CASSFKGFEETQYF.

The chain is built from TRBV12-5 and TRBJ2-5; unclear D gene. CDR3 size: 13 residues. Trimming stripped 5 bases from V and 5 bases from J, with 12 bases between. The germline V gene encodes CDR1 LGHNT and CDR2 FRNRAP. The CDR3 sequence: CASGAPPLETQYF. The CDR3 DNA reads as TGTGCTAGTGGTGCCCCCCCCCTGGAGACCCAGTACTTC. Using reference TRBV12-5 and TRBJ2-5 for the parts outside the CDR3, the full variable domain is DARVTQTPRHKVTEMGQEVTMRCQPILGHNTVFWYRQTMMQGLELLAYFRNRAPLDDSGMPKDRFSAEMPDATLATLKIQPSEPRDSAVYFCASGAPPLETQYFGPGTRLLVL.

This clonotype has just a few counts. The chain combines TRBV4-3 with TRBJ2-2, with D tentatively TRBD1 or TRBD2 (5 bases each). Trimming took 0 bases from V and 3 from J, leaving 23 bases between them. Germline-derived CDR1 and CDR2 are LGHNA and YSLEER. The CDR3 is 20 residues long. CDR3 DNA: TGCGCCAGCAGCCAAGAGACGGGGCGTATGGATCCGCTGGACACCGGGGAGCTGTTTTTT. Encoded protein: CASSQETGRMDPLDTGELFF.

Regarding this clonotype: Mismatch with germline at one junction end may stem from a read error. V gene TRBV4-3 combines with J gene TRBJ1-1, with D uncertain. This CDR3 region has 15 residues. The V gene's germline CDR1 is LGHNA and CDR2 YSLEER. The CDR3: CAGSQLAGTYTEAFF. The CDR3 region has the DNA TGCGCCGGCAGCCAACTGGCGGGCACGTACACTGAAGCTTTCTTT.

This CDR3 is CASSVDRWLATQYF. CDR3 bases: TGCGCCAGCAGCGTGGACAGGTGGTTGGCGACCCAGTACTTC. The rearrangement links TRBV5-1 to TRBJ2-5; 7 positions match TRBD1. Germline CDR1 reads SGHRS; CDR2 reads YFSETQ. The CDR3 has 14 amino acids. J was trimmed by 7 bases and V by 4 bases; bases with no gene match: 10.

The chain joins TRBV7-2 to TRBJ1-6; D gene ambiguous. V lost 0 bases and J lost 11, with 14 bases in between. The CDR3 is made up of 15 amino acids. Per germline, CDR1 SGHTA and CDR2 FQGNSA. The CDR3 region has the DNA TGTGCCAGCAGCTTAGCGAACCCTGGGAGTGCACCCCTCCACTTT. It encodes CASSLANPGSAPLHF.

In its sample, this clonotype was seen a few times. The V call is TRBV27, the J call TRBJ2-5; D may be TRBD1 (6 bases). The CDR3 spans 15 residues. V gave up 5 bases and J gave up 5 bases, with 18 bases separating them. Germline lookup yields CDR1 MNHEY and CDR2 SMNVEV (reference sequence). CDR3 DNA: TGTGCCAGCAGTCTCGAAACAGGGAACGGGGAGACCCAGTACTTC. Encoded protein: CASSLETGNGETQYF.

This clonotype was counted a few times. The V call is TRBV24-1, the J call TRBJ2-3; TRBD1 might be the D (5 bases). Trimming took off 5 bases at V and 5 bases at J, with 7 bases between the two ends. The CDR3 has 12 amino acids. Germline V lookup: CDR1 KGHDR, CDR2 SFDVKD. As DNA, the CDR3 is TGTGCCACCAGTGGGGGCGGAGATACGCAGTATTTT. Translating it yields CATSGGGDTQYF.

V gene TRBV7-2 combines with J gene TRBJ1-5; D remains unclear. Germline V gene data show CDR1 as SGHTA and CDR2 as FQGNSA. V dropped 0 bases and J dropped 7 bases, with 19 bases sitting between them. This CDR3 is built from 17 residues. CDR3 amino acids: CASSLAPAHSYVQPQHF. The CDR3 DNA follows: TGTGCCAGCAGCTTAGCCCCGGCACATTCTTATGTGCAGCCCCAGCATTTT.

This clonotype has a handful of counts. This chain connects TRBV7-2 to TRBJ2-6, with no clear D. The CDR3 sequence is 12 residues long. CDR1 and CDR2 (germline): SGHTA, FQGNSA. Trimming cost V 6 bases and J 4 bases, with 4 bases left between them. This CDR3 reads CASSGGANVLTF. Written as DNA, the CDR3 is TGTGCCAGCAGTGGGGGGGCCAACGTCCTGACTTTC.

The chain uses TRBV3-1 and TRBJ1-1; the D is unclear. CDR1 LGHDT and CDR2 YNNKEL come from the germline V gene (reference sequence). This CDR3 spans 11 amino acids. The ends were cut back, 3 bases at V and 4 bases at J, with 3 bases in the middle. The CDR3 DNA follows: TGTGCCAGCAGCCAGGCCACTGAAGCTTTCTTT. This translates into CASSQATEAFF.

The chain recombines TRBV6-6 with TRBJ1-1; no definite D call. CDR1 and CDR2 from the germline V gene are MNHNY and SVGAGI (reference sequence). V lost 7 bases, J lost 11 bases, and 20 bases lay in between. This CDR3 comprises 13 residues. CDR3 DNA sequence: TGTGCCAGCAACATAGAGGTGCTAGGGAGGGCTTTCTTT. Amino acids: CASNIEVLGRAFF.

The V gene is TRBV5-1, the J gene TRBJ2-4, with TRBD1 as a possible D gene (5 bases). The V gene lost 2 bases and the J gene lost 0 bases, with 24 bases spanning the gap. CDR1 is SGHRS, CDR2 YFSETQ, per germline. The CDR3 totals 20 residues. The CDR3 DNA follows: TGCGCCAGCAGCTTTTTTTTAGGGGTTACAGGTGGTCAAGCCAAAAACATTCAGTACTTC. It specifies CASSFFLGVTGGQAKNIQYF. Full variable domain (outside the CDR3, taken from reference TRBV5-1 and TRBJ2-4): KAGVTQTPRYLIKTRGQQVTLSCSPISGHRSVSWYQQTPGQGLQFLFEYFSETQRNKGNFPGRFSGRQFSNSRSEMNVSTLELGDSALYLCASSFFLGVTGGQAKNIQYFGAGTRLSVL.

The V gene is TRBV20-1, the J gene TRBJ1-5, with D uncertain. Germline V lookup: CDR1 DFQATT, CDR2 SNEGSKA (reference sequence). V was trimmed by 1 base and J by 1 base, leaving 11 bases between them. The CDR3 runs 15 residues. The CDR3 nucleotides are TGCAGTGCTAGAGTCGGGGTCGGGAGCAATCAGCCCCAGCATTTT. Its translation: CSARVGVGSNQPQHF.

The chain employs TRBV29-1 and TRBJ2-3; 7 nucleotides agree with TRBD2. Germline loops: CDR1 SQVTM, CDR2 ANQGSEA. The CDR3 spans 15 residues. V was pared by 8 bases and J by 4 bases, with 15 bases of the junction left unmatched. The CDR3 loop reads CSHDRRGRGADTQYF. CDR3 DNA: TGCAGCCATGACCGGAGGGGTCGGGGGGCAGATACGCAGTATTTT.

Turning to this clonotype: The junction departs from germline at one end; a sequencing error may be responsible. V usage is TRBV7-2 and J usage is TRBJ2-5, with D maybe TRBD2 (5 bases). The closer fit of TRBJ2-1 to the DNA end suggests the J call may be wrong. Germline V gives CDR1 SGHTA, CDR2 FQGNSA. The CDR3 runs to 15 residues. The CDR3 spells CASSLNGVGNNKQFF. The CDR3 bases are TGTGCCAGCAGCTTAAACGGGGTGGGGAACAATAAGCAGTTCTTC.

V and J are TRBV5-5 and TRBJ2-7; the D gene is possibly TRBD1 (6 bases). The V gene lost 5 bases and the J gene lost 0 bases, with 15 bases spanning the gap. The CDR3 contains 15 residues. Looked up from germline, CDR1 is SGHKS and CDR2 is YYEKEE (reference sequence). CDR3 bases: TGTGCCAGCAGTCCAGGGACACCGAGCTCCTACGAGCAGTACTTC. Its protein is CASSPGTPSSYEQYF.

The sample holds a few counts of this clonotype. This CDR3 reads CASTRDSQETQYF. DNA for the CDR3: TGTGCCAGCACCCGGGACAGCCAAGAGACCCAGTACTTC. V and J are TRBV12-3 or TRBV12-4 and TRBJ2-5; 7 nucleotides align to TRBD1. V lost 7 bases, J lost 1 base, and 3 bases stayed unmatched. The CDR3 is made up of 13 amino acids.

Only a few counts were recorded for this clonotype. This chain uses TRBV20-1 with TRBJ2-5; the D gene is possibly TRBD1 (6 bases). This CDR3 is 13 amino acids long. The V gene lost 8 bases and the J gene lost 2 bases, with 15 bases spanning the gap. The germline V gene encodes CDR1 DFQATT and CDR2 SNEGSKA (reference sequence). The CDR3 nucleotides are TGCAGTTCAAACGGACAGTCGCAAGAGACCCAGTACTTC. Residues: CSSNGQSQETQYF.

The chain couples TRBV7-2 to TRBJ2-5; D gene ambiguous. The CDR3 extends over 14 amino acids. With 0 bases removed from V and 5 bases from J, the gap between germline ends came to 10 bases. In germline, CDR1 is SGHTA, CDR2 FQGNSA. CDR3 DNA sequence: TGTGCCAGCAGCTTAGCAAGGGCTAAGGAGACCCAGTACTTC. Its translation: CASSLARAKETQYF.

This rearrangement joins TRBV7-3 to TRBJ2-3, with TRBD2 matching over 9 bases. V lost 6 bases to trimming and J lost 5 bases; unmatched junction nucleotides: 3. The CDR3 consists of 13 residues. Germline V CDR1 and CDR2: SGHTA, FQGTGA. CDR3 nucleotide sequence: TGTGCCAGCAGTTCTAGCGGGGAAGATACGCAGTATTTT. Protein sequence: CASSSSGEDTQYF.

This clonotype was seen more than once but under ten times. As DNA, the CDR3 is TGTGCCAGCTCACCCGGACTTAACAATGAAAAACTGTTTTTT. Its translation: CASSPGLNNEKLFF. The V and J genes are TRBV18 and TRBJ1-4, with D hard to call. Germline CDR1 is KGHSH and CDR2 is LQKENI. V lost 3 bases and J 5 bases, leaving 10 bases between the germline ends. The CDR3 extends over 14 amino acids.

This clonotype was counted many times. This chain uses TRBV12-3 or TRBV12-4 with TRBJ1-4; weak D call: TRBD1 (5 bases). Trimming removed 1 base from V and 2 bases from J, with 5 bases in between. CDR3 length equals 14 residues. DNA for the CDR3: TGTGCCAGCAGTTTAGGGGGGACTAATGAAAAACTGTTTTTT. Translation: CASSLGGTNEKLFF.

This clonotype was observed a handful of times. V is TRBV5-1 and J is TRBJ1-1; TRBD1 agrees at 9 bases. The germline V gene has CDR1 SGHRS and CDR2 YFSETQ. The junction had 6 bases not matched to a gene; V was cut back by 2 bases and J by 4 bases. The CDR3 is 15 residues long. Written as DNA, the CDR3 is TGCGCCAGCAGCTTTACCGGGACAGGGCCCACTGAAGCTTTCTTT. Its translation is CASSFTGTGPTEAFF.

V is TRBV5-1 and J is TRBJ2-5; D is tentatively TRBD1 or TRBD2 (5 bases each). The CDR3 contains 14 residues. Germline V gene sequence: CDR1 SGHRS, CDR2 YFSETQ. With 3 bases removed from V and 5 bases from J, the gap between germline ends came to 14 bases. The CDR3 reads CASSSIGTGETQYF. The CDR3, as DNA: TGCGCCAGCAGCTCGATCGGGACCGGCGAGACCCAGTACTTC.

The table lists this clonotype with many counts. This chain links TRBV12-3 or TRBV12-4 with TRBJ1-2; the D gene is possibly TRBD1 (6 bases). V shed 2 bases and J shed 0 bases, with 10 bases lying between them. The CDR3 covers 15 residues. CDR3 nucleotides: TGTGCCAGCAGTTTACAGGGGAGGGCTAACTATGGCTACACCTTC. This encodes CASSLQGRANYGYTF.

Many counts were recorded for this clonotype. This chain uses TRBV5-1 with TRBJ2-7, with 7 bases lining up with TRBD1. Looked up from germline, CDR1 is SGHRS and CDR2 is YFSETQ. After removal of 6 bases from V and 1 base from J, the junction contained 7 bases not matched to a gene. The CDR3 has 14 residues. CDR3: CASTSRTGSYEQYF. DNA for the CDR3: TGCGCCAGCACTTCCCGGACAGGTTCCTACGAGCAGTACTTC.

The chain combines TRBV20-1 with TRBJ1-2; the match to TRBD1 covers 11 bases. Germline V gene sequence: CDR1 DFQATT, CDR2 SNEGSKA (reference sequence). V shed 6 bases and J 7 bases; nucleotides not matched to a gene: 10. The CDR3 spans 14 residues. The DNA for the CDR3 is TGCAGTGCCGAGCTCCGGGACAGGGGGATTGGCTACACCTTC. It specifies CSAELRDRGIGYTF.